The clone carrying this T cell receptor beta chain was observed a few times. The antigen is undetermined. Other DNA sequences in the sample encode the same CDR3. CD45RO negativity and positive selection for CCR7 defined naive CD8 cells, a population that excluded terminally differentiated effector memory CD45RA+ cells. The sample originates from a study of shared clonotypes between healthy human individuals. For the study at large: Those who served as donors were a couple of women and a few men between the ages of 18 and 49. General study findings and limits: When compared with the clonotypes that were shared by all four sorted-subset donors, the non-shared clonotypes turned out to have lower generation probabilities.

Trimming shortened V by 0 bases and J by 8 bases, and 4 bases separated the two germline ends. The germline CDR1 and CDR2 sequences are MNHEY and SVGAGI. This CDR3 spans 12 amino acids. Produced via immunoSEQ multiplex PCR; TCRdb's table is partial and in-frame only. The sample shows about 2 million clones, approximately 94% of them seen only once. The chain links TRBV6-5 to TRBJ1-4, with D hard to call. What was sequenced was naive CD8+ T cells sorted from blood. This TCR was sampled from a man younger than 30 in good health. The CDR3 reads CASSYSGEKLFF. The CDR3 DNA is TGTGCCAGCAGTTACTCGGGCGAAAAACTGTTTTTT.